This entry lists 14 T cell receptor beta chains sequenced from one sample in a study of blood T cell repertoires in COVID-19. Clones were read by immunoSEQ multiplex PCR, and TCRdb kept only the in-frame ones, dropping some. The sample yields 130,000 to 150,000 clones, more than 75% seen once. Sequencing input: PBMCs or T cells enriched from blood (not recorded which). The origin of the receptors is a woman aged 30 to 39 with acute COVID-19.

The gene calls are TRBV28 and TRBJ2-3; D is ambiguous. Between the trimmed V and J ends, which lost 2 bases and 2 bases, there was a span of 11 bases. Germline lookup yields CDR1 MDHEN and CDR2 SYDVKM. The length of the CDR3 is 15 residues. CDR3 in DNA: TGTGCCAGCAGTTTACGCGAACTCTCCACAGATACGCAGTATTTT. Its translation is CASSLRELSTDTQYF.

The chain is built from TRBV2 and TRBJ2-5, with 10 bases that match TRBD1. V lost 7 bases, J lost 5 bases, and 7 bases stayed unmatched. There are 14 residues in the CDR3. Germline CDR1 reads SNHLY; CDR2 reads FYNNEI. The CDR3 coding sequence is TGTGCCAGCACCCGACAGGGGGCGCAGGAGACCCAGTACTTC. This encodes CASTRQGAQETQYF.

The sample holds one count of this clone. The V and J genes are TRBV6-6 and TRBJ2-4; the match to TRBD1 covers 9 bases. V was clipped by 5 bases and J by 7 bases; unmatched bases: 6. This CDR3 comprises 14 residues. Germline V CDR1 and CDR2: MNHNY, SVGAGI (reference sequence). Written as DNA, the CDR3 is TGTGCCAGCAGTAACGCCGGGACAGGGAACATTCAGTACTTC. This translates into CASSNAGTGNIQYF.

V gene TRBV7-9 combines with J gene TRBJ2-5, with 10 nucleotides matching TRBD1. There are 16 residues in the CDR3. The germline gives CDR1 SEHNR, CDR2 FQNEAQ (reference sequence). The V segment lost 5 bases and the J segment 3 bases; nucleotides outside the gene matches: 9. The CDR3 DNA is TGTGCCAGCAGCCTGGACAGGGGGTTGGTGGAAGAGACCCAGTACTTC. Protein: CASSLDRGLVEETQYF.

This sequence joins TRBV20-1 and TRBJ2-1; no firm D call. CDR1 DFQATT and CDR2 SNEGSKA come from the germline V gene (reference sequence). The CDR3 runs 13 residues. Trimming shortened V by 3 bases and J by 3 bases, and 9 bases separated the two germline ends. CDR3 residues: CSASVPSYNEQFF. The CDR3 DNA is TGCAGTGCTAGTGTGCCGAGCTACAATGAGCAGTTCTTC.

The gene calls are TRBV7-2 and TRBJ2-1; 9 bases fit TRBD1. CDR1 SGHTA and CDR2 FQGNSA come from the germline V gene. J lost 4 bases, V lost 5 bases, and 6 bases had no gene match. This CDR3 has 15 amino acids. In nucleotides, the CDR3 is TGTGCCAGCAGCCCTACAGGGGGCTCGTACAATGAGCAGTTCTTC. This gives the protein CASSPTGGSYNEQFF.

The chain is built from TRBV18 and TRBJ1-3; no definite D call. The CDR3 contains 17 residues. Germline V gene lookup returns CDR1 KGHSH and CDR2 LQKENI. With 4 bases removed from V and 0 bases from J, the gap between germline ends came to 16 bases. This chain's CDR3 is CASSRTAESGSGNTIYF. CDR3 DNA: TGTGCCAGCTCACGTACCGCCGAATCAGGCTCTGGAAACACCATATATTTT.

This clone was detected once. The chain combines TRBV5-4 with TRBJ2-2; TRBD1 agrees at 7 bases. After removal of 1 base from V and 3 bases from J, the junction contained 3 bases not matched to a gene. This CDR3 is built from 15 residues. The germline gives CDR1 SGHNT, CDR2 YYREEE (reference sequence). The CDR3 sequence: CASSLRGGHTGELFF. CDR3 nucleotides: TGTGCCAGCAGCTTGCGAGGGGGCCACACCGGGGAGCTGTTTTTT.

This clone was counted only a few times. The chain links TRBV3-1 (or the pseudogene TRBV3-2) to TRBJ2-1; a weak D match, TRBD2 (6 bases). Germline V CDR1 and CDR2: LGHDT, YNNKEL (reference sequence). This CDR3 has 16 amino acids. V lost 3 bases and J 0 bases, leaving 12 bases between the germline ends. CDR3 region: CASSHLAQSSYNEQFF. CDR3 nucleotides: TGTGCCAGCAGCCATCTAGCGCAAAGCTCCTACAATGAGCAGTTCTTC.

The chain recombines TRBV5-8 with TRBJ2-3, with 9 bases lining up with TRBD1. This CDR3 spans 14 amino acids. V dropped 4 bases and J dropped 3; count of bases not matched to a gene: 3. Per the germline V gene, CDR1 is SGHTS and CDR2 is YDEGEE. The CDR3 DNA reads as TGTGCCAGCAGCATAGGACAGGGGACAGATACGCAGTATTTT. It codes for CASSIGQGTDTQYF.

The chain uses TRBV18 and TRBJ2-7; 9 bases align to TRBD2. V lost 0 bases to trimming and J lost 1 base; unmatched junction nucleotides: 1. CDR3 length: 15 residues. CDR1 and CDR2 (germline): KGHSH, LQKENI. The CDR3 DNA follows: TGTGCCAGCTCACCACCGACTAGCGGATCCTACGAGCAGTACTTC. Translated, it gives CASSPPTSGSYEQYF.

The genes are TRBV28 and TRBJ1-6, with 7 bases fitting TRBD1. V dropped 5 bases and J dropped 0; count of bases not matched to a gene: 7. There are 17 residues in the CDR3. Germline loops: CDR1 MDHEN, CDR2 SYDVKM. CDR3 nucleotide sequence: TGTGCCAGCAGTGCGCCGGGACAGAGCTCCTATAATTCACCCCTCCACTTT. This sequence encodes CASSAPGQSSYNSPLHF.

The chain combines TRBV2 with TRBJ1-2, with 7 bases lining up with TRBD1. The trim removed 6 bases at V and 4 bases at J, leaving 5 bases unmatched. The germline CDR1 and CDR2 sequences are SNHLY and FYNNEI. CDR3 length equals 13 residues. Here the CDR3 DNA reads TGTGCCAGCAGCGAACAGGGGCCCTATGGCTACACCTTC. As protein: CASSEQGPYGYTF.

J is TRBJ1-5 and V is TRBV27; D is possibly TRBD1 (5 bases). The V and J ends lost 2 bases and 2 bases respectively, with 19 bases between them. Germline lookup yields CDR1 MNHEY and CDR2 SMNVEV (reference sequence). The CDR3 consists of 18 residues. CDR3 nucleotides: TGTGCCAGCAGTTTAAATGGGGCGGGAGGGTCCGGCAATCAGCCCCAGCATTTT. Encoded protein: CASSLNGAGGSGNQPQHF.